Sequencing of this T cell receptor (beta chain) was carried out in a study of T cells in localized non-small cell lung cancer. Overall study findings and caveats: The tumor had only one region sequenced, so heterogeneity remains possible. A median approximately 57 of the top 100 tumor clones appeared in adjacent lung.

Sequencing used immunoSEQ multiplex PCR; TCRdb keeps in-frame clones, though not all of them. Of 130,000 or so clones listed, 80% to 90% were seen once; the top ten hold about 1.5%. Per germline, CDR1 KGHSH and CDR2 LQKENI. The CDR3 is 15 residues long. V lost 4 bases and J lost 2; bases outside the gene matches: 3. Points on this clone: Its antigen is undetermined.

The sample was peripheral blood, taken before any cancer treatment. This TCR was recovered from a female donor over 55 with stage I lung adenocarcinoma. This chain links TRBV18 with TRBJ2-5; 11 nucleotides agree with TRBD1. In DNA form, the CDR3 reads TGTGCCAGCTCACGAGGGACAGGGGGACAAGAGACCCAGTACTTC. It yields the protein CASSRGTGGQETQYF.